The clone carrying this T cell receptor (beta chain) was counted between two and nine times. Its target is not known. The V gene end was trimmed by 6 bases and the J gene end by 0 bases; junction bases not matched to a gene: 5. Per the germline V gene, CDR1 is SGHRS and CDR2 is YFSETQ. This CDR3 region has 16 residues. Reverse transcribing all isolated RNA meant expressed TCRB transcripts were sequenced. The method was immunoSEQ multiplex PCR; TCRdb's version includes in-frame clones alone and lacks a portion of them. The data show about 160,000 clones, approximately 7.8% seen once. The record originates from a study of beta chain features in type 1 diabetes. Whole-study results and caveats: Patients with Type 1 diabetes showed moderately but significantly shorter TCRB CDR3s in all four CD4+ subsets.

The sample comprised central memory CD4+ T cells from blood. The chain recombines TRBV5-1 with TRBJ2-6, with TRBD1 matching 8 bases. The TCR originated in a woman aged 40 to 49 with type 1 diabetes. The CDR3 coding sequence is TGCGCCAGCACTAGGACAGGGAGCTCTGGGGCCAACGTCCTGACTTTC. It is translated as CASTRTGSSGANVLTF.